A single sample is the source of the 28 T cell receptor beta chains below, sequenced in a study of shared clonotypes between healthy human individuals. The data were produced by immunoSEQ multiplex PCR, yet TCRdb's version contains in-frame clones alone and is incomplete. The repertoire has around 1.9 million clones, 90% to 95% of them found once; the top ten carry around 1.7%. CD45RO-negative cells were positively selected for CCR7, leaving out terminally differentiated effector memory CD45RA+ cells. Material for sequencing was naive CD8+ T cells from PBMCs. The source of these receptors is a man between 18 and 35 years old in good health. Some clones in this sample may be carry-over from other donors' samples.

The chain uses TRBV11-2 and TRBJ2-1, with a possible D match to TRBD1 (6 bases). The CDR3 totals 15 residues. CDR1 is SGHAT, CDR2 FQNNGV, per germline. Trimming left V 1 base short and J 3 bases short, with 10 bases between. The CDR3 DNA reads as TGTGCCAGCAGCTTAGTATACAGGGTCTACAATGAGCAGTTCTTC. Protein: CASSLVYRVYNEQFF.

V gene TRBV7-9 combines with J gene TRBJ2-7; possibly TRBD1 for D (5 bases). CDR3 length equals 14 residues. The V end lost 1 base, the J end lost 3 bases, and 10 bases lay between the germline ends. Germline values: CDR1 SEHNR, CDR2 FQNEAQ (reference sequence). Here the CDR3 reads CASSLGGARYEQYF. DNA of the CDR3: TGTGCCAGCAGCTTAGGTGGGGCCCGCTACGAGCAGTACTTC.

This chain uses TRBV25-1 with TRBJ2-7; either TRBD1 or TRBD2 may fit D (5 bases each). This CDR3 is 15 amino acids long. With 8 bases removed from V and 3 bases from J, the gap between germline ends came to 20 bases. Per germline, CDR1 MGHDK and CDR2 SYGVNS. CDR3 amino acids: CASRGATGPVYEQYF. The CDR3 coding sequence is TGTGCCAGCCGGGGAGCTACGGGACCCGTCTACGAGCAGTACTTC.

The chain employs TRBV6-5 and TRBJ1-1; D ambiguous. Germline lookup yields CDR1 MNHEY and CDR2 SVGAGI. Deletions cut 5 bases from V and 2 bases from J, with 9 bases between. This CDR3 is built from 13 residues. The CDR3 loop is CASSPQSNTEAFF. The CDR3 nucleotides are TGTGCCAGCAGTCCACAGAGCAACACTGAAGCTTTCTTT.

This chain connects TRBV12-5 to TRBJ2-7, with D perhaps matching TRBD1 (5 bases). CDR1 and CDR2 (germline): LGHNT, FRNRAP. The CDR3 is 13 amino acids. Trimming shortened V by 5 bases and J by 1 base, and 9 bases separated the two germline ends. The CDR3 DNA is TGTGCTAGTGGTCTTCAGGGATCCTACGAGCAGTACTTC. It translates to CASGLQGSYEQYF.

The chain carries TRBV27 and TRBJ2-7; D uncertain. CDR3 length: 15 residues. Germline CDR1 reads MNHEY; CDR2 reads SMNVEV (reference sequence). V gave up 4 bases and J gave up 7 bases, with 20 bases separating them. CDR3 loop: CASSSLKARTDEQYF. The CDR3, as DNA: TGTGCCAGCAGTTCCCTTAAGGCAAGAACGGATGAGCAGTACTTC.

As concerns this clone: The same CDR3 also results from other DNA sequences found in this sample. The gene calls are TRBV7-6 and TRBJ1-1; D not certain. Trimming took off 7 bases at V and 5 bases at J, with 8 bases between the two ends. The CDR3 contains 11 residues. Germline lookup yields CDR1 SGHVS and CDR2 FNYEAQ. Here the CDR3 reads CASTSGTEAFF. Written as DNA, the CDR3 is TGTGCCAGCACCTCGGGGACTGAAGCTTTCTTT.

The chain carries TRBV28 and TRBJ2-5, with D hard to call. The CDR3 spans 15 residues. Germline CDR1 reads MDHEN; CDR2 reads SYDVKM. V gave up 0 bases and J gave up 2 bases, with 10 bases separating them. CDR3 protein: CASSLWGSRQETQYF. The CDR3 bases are TGTGCCAGCAGTTTATGGGGTTCTCGGCAAGAGACCCAGTACTTC.

The rearrangement uses TRBV19 and TRBJ1-2, with D tentatively TRBD1 (5 bases). With 8 bases removed from V and 5 bases from J, the gap between germline ends came to 15 bases. Looked up from germline, CDR1 is LNHDA and CDR2 is SQIVND (reference sequence). The CDR3 runs to 13 residues. The CDR3 sequence is CASLPRDGYGYTF. The CDR3 DNA reads as TGTGCCAGTCTCCCCCGGGACGGATATGGCTACACCTTC.

The chain links TRBV11-2 to TRBJ1-5, with D hard to call. This CDR3 region has 13 residues. The germline CDR1 and CDR2 sequences are SGHAT and FQNNGV. V was cut by 3 bases and J by 7 bases, with 10 bases left in between. Here the CDR3 DNA reads TGTGCCAGCAGCTTCCACACCGGACAGCCCCAGCATTTT. Translation gives CASSFHTGQPQHF.

Worth noting for this clone: Other DNA sequences within the sample encode an identical CDR3. The gene calls are TRBV7-9 and TRBJ2-7; D is unresolved. V lost 3 bases, J lost 6 bases, and 9 bases lay in between. The CDR3 length is 12 residues. Germline V gene sequence: CDR1 SEHNR, CDR2 FQNEAQ (reference sequence). CDR3 nucleotides: TGTGCCAGCAGCTTCCAAGGGTTCGAGCAGTACTTC. Its translation: CASSFQGFEQYF.

V and J are TRBV19 and TRBJ2-7; 7 positions agree with TRBD1. Germline-derived CDR1 and CDR2 are LNHDA and SQIVND (reference sequence). The CDR3 has 14 amino acids. V was clipped by 10 bases and J by 2 bases; unmatched bases: 11. The CDR3 protein is CATQRGTDTYEQYF. The CDR3 DNA sequence: TGTGCCACCCAGAGGGGGACAGATACCTACGAGCAGTACTTC.

V is TRBV28 and J is TRBJ1-2, with D possibly being TRBD1 (6 bases). The CDR3 runs 13 residues. Germline CDR1 reads MDHEN; CDR2 reads SYDVKM. Trimming left V 3 bases short and J 4 bases short, with 9 bases between. CDR3 sequence reads: CASSFTGTYGYTF. CDR3 bases: TGTGCCAGCAGTTTCACAGGGACCTATGGCTACACCTTC.

The count of this clone is one. The J gene is TRBJ2-5, the V gene TRBV5-8; TRBD1 matches 8 bases. The CDR3 sequence is 16 residues long. V gave up 2 bases and J gave up 1 base; unmatched junction bases: 7. The V gene's germline CDR1 is SGHTS and CDR2 YDEGEE. The CDR3 region is CASSLLPGQVQETQYF. As DNA, the CDR3 is TGTGCCAGCAGCTTACTCCCGGGACAGGTCCAAGAGACCCAGTACTTC.

V and J are TRBV4-1 and TRBJ2-3, with TRBD1 matching 7 bases. The CDR3 sequence is 13 residues long. CDR1 is MGHRA and CDR2 is YSYEKL in the germline V gene. The V and J ends lost 4 bases and 3 bases, in that order; junction bases with no gene match: 1. The CDR3 DNA follows: TGCGCCAGCAGCCTCAGGGGGACAGATACGCAGTATTTT. Its protein product is CASSLRGTDTQYF.

The count of this clone is one. This chain joins TRBV27 and TRBJ1-2, with 7 bases identical to TRBD1. The V gene end was trimmed by 6 bases and the J gene end by 2 bases; junction bases not matched to a gene: 9. This CDR3 region has 15 residues. Looked up from germline, CDR1 is MNHEY and CDR2 is SMNVEV (reference sequence). The CDR3 DNA sequence: TGTGCCAGCAGCGACGACAGGGAGGGGAACTATGGCTACACCTTC. It specifies CASSDDREGNYGYTF.

The chain is built from TRBV2 and TRBJ2-2; D gene ambiguous. From germline, CDR1 is SNHLY and CDR2 FYNNEI. The CDR3 is 13 residues long. Trimming cost V 10 bases and J 6 bases, with 15 bases left between them. The CDR3 DNA reads TGTGCCACCCAAAGCCCTAGGTCCGGGGAGCTGTTTTTT. This sequence encodes CATQSPRSGELFF.

The chain links TRBV15 to TRBJ2-3; TRBD2 matches 8 bases. Germline V gene sequence: CDR1 LNHNV, CDR2 YYDKDF (reference sequence). V lost 3 bases to trimming and J lost 3 bases; unmatched junction nucleotides: 11. The CDR3 runs to 17 residues. DNA for the CDR3: TGTGCCACCAGCAGTTTACCGGGACTAGGAATAACAGATACGCAGTATTTT. Amino acids: CATSSLPGLGITDTQYF. The full variable domain, rest sourced from reference TRBV15 and TRBJ2-3, is DAMVIQNPRYQVTQFGKPVTLSCSQTLNHNVMYWYQQKSSQAPKLLFHYYDKDFNNEADTPDNFQSRRPNTSFCFLDIRSPGLGDTAMYLCATSSLPGLGITDTQYFGPGTRLTVL.

This chain connects TRBV9 to TRBJ2-7, with 8 bases fitting TRBD1. V lost 3 bases, J lost 6 bases, and 8 bases stayed unmatched. The CDR3 extends over 14 amino acids. The germline CDR1 and CDR2 sequences are SGDLS and YYNGEE. In nucleotides, the CDR3 is TGTGCCAGCAGCGGTCGACAGGGGCTGGGCGAGCAGTACTTC. Translating it yields CASSGRQGLGEQYF.

V and J are TRBV7-9 and TRBJ2-7; 8 bases line up with TRBD2. V shed 2 bases and J 3 bases; nucleotides not matched to a gene: 12. This CDR3 has 17 residues. The germline V gene encodes CDR1 SEHNR and CDR2 FQNEAQ (reference sequence). CDR3 amino acids: CASSLSLLAGPLYEQYF. CDR3 in DNA: TGTGCCAGCAGCTTAAGTTTATTAGCGGGACCTCTCTACGAGCAGTACTTC.

This chain joins TRBV4-1 and TRBJ2-7, with 8 bases lining up with TRBD1. Germline CDR1 and CDR2: MGHRA and YSYEKL. The CDR3 is 15 amino acids. V shed 1 base, J shed 4 bases, and the junction held 6 bases outside the gene matches. The CDR3 DNA sequence: TGCGCCAGCAGCCAAGGGACAGGGCCCGGGTACGAGCAGTACTTC. This sequence encodes CASSQGTGPGYEQYF.

This sequence joins TRBV28 and TRBJ2-5; D possibly uses TRBD1 or TRBD2 (6 bases each). The CDR3 runs to 15 residues. Per the germline V gene, CDR1 is MDHEN and CDR2 is SYDVKM. V shed 8 bases and J shed 0 bases, with 16 bases lying between them. For the CDR3, the DNA is TGTGCCAGCGTAGGGGGGATGGGGCACCAAGAGACCCAGTACTTC. Protein: CASVGGMGHQETQYF.

The gene calls are TRBV12-5 and TRBJ2-5; possible D gene TRBD2, 5 bases. CDR1 LGHNT and CDR2 FRNRAP come from the germline V gene. This CDR3 is built from 13 residues. Trimming shortened V by 0 bases and J by 3 bases, and 5 bases separated the two germline ends. CDR3 sequence: CASGLVGEETQYF. Here the CDR3 DNA reads TGTGCTAGTGGTTTGGTCGGGGAAGAGACCCAGTACTTC.

The chain recombines TRBV29-1 with TRBJ1-2; 9 bases align to TRBD1. The V segment lost 4 bases and the J segment 5 bases; nucleotides outside the gene matches: 14. This CDR3 comprises 16 residues. Germline values: CDR1 SQVTM, CDR2 ANQGSEA. CDR3 protein: CSVARSGDRDPYGYTF. The CDR3 region has the DNA TGCAGCGTTGCCCGGTCGGGGGACAGGGACCCTTATGGCTACACCTTC. The whole variable domain, remainder taken from reference TRBV29-1 and TRBJ1-2, is SAVISQKPSRDICQRGTSLTIQCQVDSQVTMMFWYRQQPGQSLTLIATANQGSEATYESGFVIDKFPISRPNLTFSTLTVSNMSPEDSSIYLCSVARSGDRDPYGYTFGSGTRLTVV.

This sequence joins TRBV5-1 and TRBJ2-3, with 11 bases identical to TRBD2. Germline CDR1 reads SGHRS; CDR2 reads YFSETQ. The CDR3 extends over 16 amino acids. J gave up 3 bases and V 2 bases, and 5 bases lay outside the gene matches. The CDR3 DNA reads TGCGCCAGCAGCTTACTAGCGGGAGTAGGGACAGATACGCAGTATTTT. Its translation: CASSLLAGVGTDTQYF.

This chain links TRBV27 with TRBJ1-1; D unresolved. This CDR3 spans 12 amino acids. Germline V gives CDR1 MNHEY, CDR2 SMNVEV (reference sequence). V lost 9 bases and J lost 7, with 15 bases in between. Written as DNA, the CDR3 is TGTGCCAGGAGGGCGGGTGCGGGTGAAGCTTTCTTT. Its protein product is CARRAGAGEAFF.

The chain is built from TRBV19 and TRBJ1-1, with TRBD1 as a possible D gene (5 bases). Germline lookup yields CDR1 LNHDA and CDR2 SQIVND (reference sequence). Trimming removed 4 bases at V and 2 bases at J, with 20 bases between. This CDR3 has 17 amino acids. DNA of the CDR3: TGTGCCAGTAGTACACCGGGACGGGCGTACTTCAACACTGAAGCTTTCTTT. Its protein product is CASSTPGRAYFNTEAFF. Together with reference TRBV19 and TRBJ1-1, the CDR3 gives the full variable domain: DGGITQSPKYLFRKEGQNVTLSCEQNLNHDAMYWYRQDPGQGLRLIYYSQIVNDFQKGDIAEGYSVSREKKESFPLTVTSAQKNPTAFYLCASSTPGRAYFNTEAFFGQGTRLTVV.

The chain employs TRBV2 and TRBJ2-3; D perhaps matches TRBD2 (7 bases). Between the trimmed V and J ends, which lost 8 bases and 3 bases, there was a span of 15 bases. The CDR3 length is 14 residues. Germline V gene data show CDR1 as SNHLY and CDR2 as FYNNEI. CDR3 in amino acids: CASYRAGETDTQYF. The CDR3 DNA reads as TGTGCCAGCTACAGGGCGGGAGAGACAGATACGCAGTATTTT.